This T cell receptor beta chain was retrieved from a study of CD8+ T cells in alopecia areata. The study, taken as a whole, reports: In scalp, tofacitinib significantly decreased clonality and expanded CD8+ clones among the top 100. Lesional scalp, especially alopecia totalis/universalis, showed higher clonality than normal scalp. For baseline CD8+ expansion, any link to response stays uncertain with one nonresponder.

Extraction of RNA preceded its reverse transcription into cDNA, which served as the sequencing template. Method: immunoSEQ multiplex PCR; TCRdb's copy keeps in-frame clones and lacks some. The repertoire has roughly 99,000 clones, less than 90% of them found once; the top ten carry around a quarter. V trimming: 0 bases; J trimming: 3 bases; junction bases outside the gene matches: 3. This CDR3 has 16 residues. The germline V gene encodes CDR1 SEHNR and CDR2 FQNEAQ (reference sequence). For this clone: Its antigen remains unidentified.

This sample's treatment: oral pan-JAK inhibitor, 5-10 mg twice daily. From alopecia areata patients, lesional scalp punch biopsies and peripheral blood were collected. Here the sequenced sample was CD8+ T cells sorted from blood, taken at week 24, from a patient treated with tofacitinib. This receptor was taken from a human donor with alopecia areata. The chain has TRBV7-9 and TRBJ2-3, with TRBD2 matching over 10 bases. CDR3 protein: CASSLAASGGTDTQYF. CDR3 nucleotide sequence: TGTGCCAGCAGCTTAGCGGCTAGCGGGGGAACAGATACGCAGTATTTT.